This T cell receptor beta chain was identified in a study of blood T cell repertoires in COVID-19. Study-wide context: PBMCs, B-cell-depleted T cells, or T cells provided the cDNA or gDNA that made up the material.

Cohort assignment relied on participant-reported clinical history. Among Cohort 3 donors, those recovered had two negative PCRs, clearance, or symptom resolution. The germline gives CDR1 SGHAT, CDR2 FQNNGV. The V end was cut by 1 base, the J end by 0 bases, with 6 bases between. This CDR3 comprises 15 residues. Sequenced by immunoSEQ multiplex PCR; TCRdb stores in-frame clones only, minus some. The data hold about 180,000 clones, with about 84% observed a single time. The clonotype originates from a woman in her thirties who had recovered from COVID-19. The rearrangement joins TRBV11-2 to TRBJ2-2, with D unclear. The sample was PBMCs or T cells enriched from blood (not recorded which). CDR3 region: CASSLGDTNTGELFF. The CDR3, as DNA: TGTGCCAGCAGCTTAGGAGACACGAACACCGGGGAGCTGTTTTTT.